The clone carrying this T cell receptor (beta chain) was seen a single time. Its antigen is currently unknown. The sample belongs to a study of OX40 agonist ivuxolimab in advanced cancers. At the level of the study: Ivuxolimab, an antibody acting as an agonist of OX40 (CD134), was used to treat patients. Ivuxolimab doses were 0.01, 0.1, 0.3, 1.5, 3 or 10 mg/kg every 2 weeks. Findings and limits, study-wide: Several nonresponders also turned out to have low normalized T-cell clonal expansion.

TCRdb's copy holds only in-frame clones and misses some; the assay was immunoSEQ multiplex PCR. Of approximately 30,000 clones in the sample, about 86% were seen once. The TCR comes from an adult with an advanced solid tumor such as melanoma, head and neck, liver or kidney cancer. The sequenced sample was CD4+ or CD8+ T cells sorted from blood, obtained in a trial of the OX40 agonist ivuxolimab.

This CDR3 is CAINGGQGEYYEQYF. DNA for the CDR3: TGCGCCATAAATGGGGGACAGGGGGAATACTACGAGCAGTACTTC. The chain couples TRBV4-3 to TRBJ2-7, with 11 bases aligning to TRBD1. The J segment lost 3 bases and the V segment lost 10 bases, leaving 11 bases of the junction unmatched. This CDR3 region has 15 residues. Germline lookup yields CDR1 LGHNA and CDR2 YSLEER.